What follows are 18 T cell receptor beta chains derived from one specimen sequenced in a study of cytomegalovirus exposure and HLA in healthy donors. The primer mix had 60 Vbeta and 13 Jbeta primers. The data were produced by immunoSEQ multiplex PCR, yet TCRdb's version contains in-frame clones alone and is incomplete. The sample lists some 200,000 clones, over 60% occurring once. The sequenced sample consisted of PBMCs. The receptors were sampled from a man aged 18 to 35 in good health and CMV-seronegative.

The table lists this clone with many counts. The chain has TRBV5-1 and TRBJ1-1; TRBD1 matches 8 bases. In germline, CDR1 is SGHRS, CDR2 YFSETQ. The CDR3 loop spans 14 amino acids. After removal of 3 bases from V and 4 bases from J, the junction contained 5 bases not matched to a gene. The CDR3 protein is CASSSSTGGTEAFF. In DNA, the CDR3 is TGCGCCAGCAGCTCCAGCACAGGGGGCACTGAAGCTTTCTTT.

V and J are TRBV19 and TRBJ1-1; possibly TRBD1 for D (6 bases). Germline V gene data show CDR1 as LNHDA and CDR2 as SQIVND (reference sequence). The CDR3 has 14 amino acids. V shed 10 bases and J shed 1 base, with 16 bases lying between them. CDR3 sequence (DNA): TGTGCCACGTGGGGGCCCCACGGGAACACTGAAGCTTTCTTT. As protein: CATWGPHGNTEAFF.

The sample holds one count of this clone. The rearrangement joins TRBV7-2 to TRBJ2-3; TRBD2 is a possible D gene (6 bases). V was pared by 5 bases and J by 5 bases, with 17 bases between. Germline CDR1 is SGHTA and CDR2 is FQGNSA. The CDR3 has 15 amino acids. The CDR3 region is CASSRKGGRGDTQYF. In nucleotides, the CDR3 is TGTGCCAGCAGCCGAAAGGGAGGACGGGGAGATACGCAGTATTTT.

CDR3 in DNA: TGCGCCAGCAGCCCGGGACTAGCGGGAGACGGAGAGACCCAGTACTTC. It translates to CASSPGLAGDGETQYF. The genes are TRBV5-1 and TRBJ2-5; the match to TRBD2 covers 14 bases. V was pared by 4 bases and J by 4 bases, with 6 bases of the junction left unmatched. Germline CDR1 SGHRS, CDR2 YFSETQ. The CDR3 is 16 residues long.

This chain links TRBV12-5 with TRBJ2-1, with TRBD2 matching over 8 bases. CDR3 length: 17 residues. Unmatched junction bases numbered 9, after V lost 0 bases and J lost 5 bases. Germline CDR1 and CDR2: LGHNT and FRNRAP. The DNA for the CDR3 is TGTGCTAGTGGTTTGGTACCTGTTAGCGGGGTCCACAATGAGCAGTTCTTC. Protein: CASGLVPVSGVHNEQFF.

The rearrangement joins TRBV4-1 to TRBJ2-7; 8 bases line up with TRBD2. Germline loops: CDR1 MGHRA, CDR2 YSYEKL. The trim removed 1 base at V and 3 bases at J, leaving 2 bases unmatched. CDR3 length: 14 residues. The DNA for the CDR3 is TGCGCCAGCAGCCAAGCCGGGGGGGTCTACGAGCAGTACTTC. Amino acids: CASSQAGGVYEQYF.

The chain combines TRBV27 with TRBJ2-7; 10 bases fit TRBD1. Per the germline V gene, CDR1 is MNHEY and CDR2 is SMNVEV (reference sequence). Trimming at V came to 6 bases and at J to 6 bases, leaving 8 bases not matched to a gene. This CDR3 has 14 residues. CDR3 sequence (DNA): TGTGCCAGCAGCGTACCCGGGACAGGGGCCGAGCAGTACTTC. Translation: CASSVPGTGAEQYF.

The chain joins TRBV27 to TRBJ1-5; a weak D match, TRBD1 (5 bases). The V and J ends lost 5 bases and 5 bases respectively, with 19 bases between them. The germline gives CDR1 MNHEY, CDR2 SMNVEV (reference sequence). The CDR3 is 16 amino acids. CDR3 protein: CASSPEVRGSYQPQHF. The DNA of the CDR3 is TGTGCCAGCAGTCCTGAGGTGCGGGGCTCGTATCAGCCCCAGCATTTT.

This clone was observed a single time. The V gene is TRBV5-1, the J gene TRBJ2-4, with a possible D match to TRBD2 (5 bases). The germline V gene encodes CDR1 SGHRS and CDR2 YFSETQ. Trimming removed 3 bases from V and 9 bases from J, with 16 bases in between. The CDR3 consists of 14 residues. The CDR3 DNA reads TGCGCCAGCAGCTATAAAGACCTAGGGAGCATTCAGTACTTC. This encodes CASSYKDLGSIQYF.

The rearrangement links TRBV6-1 to TRBJ2-1; D unclear. V was trimmed by 2 bases and J by 8 bases, leaving 13 bases between them. Germline CDR1 and CDR2: MNHNS and SASEGT. This CDR3 has 14 amino acids. Here the CDR3 DNA reads TGTGCCAGCAGTGAAATAGAAAAGCCGTATGAGCAGTTCTTC. Residues: CASSEIEKPYEQFF.

The V call is TRBV28, the J call TRBJ1-2, with D tentatively TRBD1 (5 bases). The CDR3 contains 15 residues. CDR1 is MDHEN, CDR2 SYDVKM, per germline. Trimming pared 7 bases from V and 2 bases from J, leaving 17 bases between. The CDR3 nucleotides are TGTGCCAGCACCCTGGTGGGGGGTTGGAACTATGGCTACACCTTC. Its translation: CASTLVGGWNYGYTF.

This clone was detected once. The chain recombines TRBV6-1 with TRBJ1-1; TRBD1 matches 8 bases. CDR3 length: 14 amino acids. Germline CDR1 reads MNHNS; CDR2 reads SASEGT. V trimming: 5 bases; J trimming: 3 bases; junction bases outside the gene matches: 5. The DNA for the CDR3 is TGTGCCAGCAGTTCTCCAGGGGGCCACACTGAAGCTTTCTTT. Encoded protein: CASSSPGGHTEAFF.

The gene calls are TRBV4-2 and TRBJ2-5; 9 bases line up with TRBD1. The J call may not be correct, given that the DNA end is closer to TRBJ2-7. The CDR3 has 15 residues. CDR1 and CDR2 from the germline V gene are LGHNA and YNFKEQ. CDR3 DNA: TGTGCCAGCAGCCAAGAAGGGACAGGGTCCTACGAGCAGTACTTC. It translates to CASSQEGTGSYEQYF.

The chain links TRBV27 to TRBJ2-3; D is uncertain. The CDR3 consists of 14 residues. Trimming took off 3 bases at V and 6 bases at J, with 13 bases between the two ends. Looked up from germline, CDR1 is MNHEY and CDR2 is SMNVEV (reference sequence). CDR3 bases: TGTGCCAGCAGTTTGTCCCTTCTCGGGGATACGCAGTATTTT. This gives the protein CASSLSLLGDTQYF.

V is TRBV7-2 and J is TRBJ2-2; D call uncertain. V lost 2 bases to trimming and J lost 4 bases, with 8 bases between them. Germline V gives CDR1 SGHTA, CDR2 FQGNSA. The CDR3 is made up of 14 amino acids. The CDR3 loop is CASSLMAVTGELFF. As DNA, the CDR3 is TGTGCCAGCAGCTTAATGGCTGTCACCGGGGAGCTGTTTTTT.

This clone has more than one count but fewer than ten. The V gene is TRBV7-9, the J gene TRBJ1-4; possible D gene TRBD1, 6 bases. The CDR3 covers 14 residues. V lost 1 base to trimming and J lost 7 bases, with 10 bases between them. Germline V lookup: CDR1 SEHNR, CDR2 FQNEAQ (reference sequence). The CDR3 DNA sequence: TGTGCCAGCAGCTTAGAGGCAGGGGTTGAAAAACTGTTTTTT. It yields the protein CASSLEAGVEKLFF.

CDR3 protein: CASSELGRTNTGELFF. DNA of the CDR3: TGTGCCAGCTCAGAGTTGGGGCGGACGAACACCGGGGAGCTGTTTTTT. This chain links TRBV18 with TRBJ2-2; TRBD1 might be the D (5 bases). CDR3 size: 16 residues. From germline, CDR1 is KGHSH and CDR2 LQKENI. The V and J ends lost 5 bases and 0 bases respectively, with 13 bases between them.

The chain is built from TRBV7-9 and TRBJ1-5; D is ambiguous. From germline, CDR1 is SEHNR and CDR2 FQNEAQ (reference sequence). Between the trimmed V and J ends, which lost 4 bases and 7 bases, there was a span of 11 bases. This CDR3 is 13 amino acids long. The CDR3 loop is CASSSESRQPQHF. In nucleotides, the CDR3 is TGTGCCAGCAGCTCGGAGTCGCGGCAGCCCCAGCATTTT.